The next 21 T cell receptor beta chains were all read from a single sample in a study of blood T cell repertoires in COVID-19. Sequencing was performed with immunoSEQ multiplex PCR; in TCRdb, only in-frame clones are kept and a portion is missing. The repertoire consists of 90,000 to 120,000 clones, with more than 75% occurring once and the leading ten covering 26%. The sample consisted of peripheral blood. The receptors were gathered from a man between 60 and 75 years old with acute or convalescent COVID-19.

The chain has TRBV28 and TRBJ2-7; 8 nucleotides agree with TRBD1. With 6 bases clipped from V and 7 bases from J, the junction kept 14 bases outside the gene matches. The CDR3 has 15 residues. CDR1 is MDHEN and CDR2 is SYDVKM in the germline V gene. CDR3 bases: TGTGCCAGCAGCCGCGGACGCCTCCGGGACAGGGAGCAGTACTTC. It yields the protein CASSRGRLRDREQYF. The full variable domain, rest sourced from reference TRBV28 and TRBJ2-7, is DVKVTQSSRYLVKRTGEKVFLECVQDMDHENMFWYRQDPGLGLRLIYFSYDVKMKEKGDIPEGYSVSREKKERFSLILESASTNQTSMYLCASSRGRLRDREQYFGPGTRLTVT.

The rearrangement links TRBV27 to TRBJ2-2; D remains ambiguous. The CDR3 sequence is 13 residues long. Germline-derived CDR1 and CDR2 are MNHEY and SMNVEV (reference sequence). Trimming shortened V by 7 bases and J by 1 base, and 7 bases separated the two germline ends. Here the CDR3 DNA reads TGTGCCAGCACCTACCGGAACACCGGGGAGCTGTTTTTT. It translates to CASTYRNTGELFF.

The CDR3 is CASSLQGQIEAFF. DNA of the CDR3: TGTGCCAGCTCACTACAGGGGCAAATTGAAGCTTTCTTT. This chain connects TRBV18 to TRBJ1-1; TRBD1 agrees at 7 bases. J was trimmed by 7 bases and V by 4 bases; bases with no gene match: 6. Germline assignment: CDR1 KGHSH and CDR2 LQKENI. This CDR3 contains 13 residues.

The chain uses TRBV19 and TRBJ1-6; TRBD1 matches 7 bases. The CDR3 is 16 residues long. The junction had 22 bases not matched to a gene; V was cut back by 9 bases and J by 14 bases. Germline V lookup: CDR1 LNHDA, CDR2 SQIVND (reference sequence). CDR3 protein: CASNRGGDSRKLALHF. The DNA of the CDR3 is TGTGCCAGCAACCGGGGGGGGGACAGCCGGAAGTTGGCCCTCCACTTT.

V usage is TRBV28 and J usage is TRBJ1-3; 9 nucleotides align to TRBD1. This CDR3 has 16 amino acids. Germline CDR1 reads MDHEN; CDR2 reads SYDVKM. The J segment lost 5 bases and the V segment lost 4 bases, leaving 9 bases of the junction unmatched. The CDR3 DNA reads TGTGCCAGCAGTTCATCTGCCGGGACAGGGAGAAACACCATATATTTT. The encoded protein is CASSSSAGTGRNTIYF.

The rearrangement uses TRBV6-2 or TRBV6-3 and TRBJ2-2, with TRBD1 identical over 10 bases. Germline-derived CDR1 and CDR2 are MNHEY and SVGEGT. The CDR3 totals 16 residues. J gave up 7 bases and V 6 bases, and 11 bases lay outside the gene matches. CDR3 DNA sequence: TGTGCCAGCAGCCACCCGGGACAGGGGACGGTCGGGGAGCTGTTTTTT. Its translation is CASSHPGQGTVGELFF.

The rearrangement joins TRBV7-6 to TRBJ2-2; the D is unclear. Trimming stripped 5 bases from V and 5 bases from J, with 18 bases between. Germline assignment: CDR1 SGHVS and CDR2 FNYEAQ. The CDR3 length is 16 residues. This chain's CDR3 is CASSQRPLVDTGELFF. The CDR3 nucleotides read TGTGCCAGCAGCCAACGCCCTCTGGTAGATACCGGGGAGCTGTTTTTT.

The J gene is TRBJ2-6, the V gene TRBV5-1; 7 bases are a match to TRBD1. This CDR3 has 15 amino acids. The ends lost 2 bases at V and 2 bases at J; junction bases unmatched: 1. The germline CDR1 and CDR2 sequences are SGHRS and YFSETQ. The CDR3 region is CASSFDRAGANVLTF. In DNA, the CDR3 is TGCGCCAGCAGCTTTGACAGGGCTGGGGCCAACGTCCTGACTTTC.

The chain combines TRBV6-1 with TRBJ2-2; D perhaps matches TRBD2 (5 bases). The CDR3 length is 15 residues. Deletions cut 1 base from V and 3 bases from J, with 9 bases between. Germline lookup yields CDR1 MNHNS and CDR2 SASEGT. The CDR3 protein is CASSEVSGYTGELFF. CDR3 sequence (DNA): TGTGCCAGCAGTGAAGTAAGCGGATACACCGGGGAGCTGTTTTTT.

The genes are TRBV2 and TRBJ1-1; 7 bases align to TRBD1. Germline V CDR1 and CDR2: SNHLY, FYNNEI. This CDR3 is 15 amino acids long. The V and J ends lost 4 bases and 4 bases, in that order; junction bases with no gene match: 9. Here the CDR3 DNA reads TGTGCCAGCAGTGGCCCGACAGGGTGGGGCACTGAAGCTTTCTTT. This encodes CASSGPTGWGTEAFF. The variable domain in full, with the rest retrieved from reference TRBV2 and TRBJ1-1, is EPEVTQTPSHQVTQMGQEVILRCVPISNHLYFYWYRQILGQKVEFLVSFYNNEISEKSEIFDDQFSVERPDGSNFTLKIRSTKLEDSAMYFCASSGPTGWGTEAFFGQGTRLTVV.

This clone appeared a single time. At the DNA level, this CDR3 is encoded by other sequences in the same sample as well. CDR3: CASSLQGMNTEAFF. The CDR3 nucleotides are TGCGCCAGCAGCTTACAGGGAATGAACACTGAAGCTTTCTTT. The J gene is TRBJ1-1, the V gene TRBV5-1; D may be TRBD1 (6 bases). The germline V and J ends were trimmed by 2 bases and 0 bases, with 8 bases remaining between them. Per germline, CDR1 SGHRS and CDR2 YFSETQ. This CDR3 region has 14 residues.

CDR3 sequence reads: CATHSGSSETQYF. The CDR3 bases are TGTGCCACCCATAGCGGGAGTAGTGAGACCCAGTACTTC. The V gene is TRBV12-3 or TRBV12-4, the J gene TRBJ2-5; the match to TRBD2 covers 9 bases. The CDR3 runs to 13 residues. Unmatched junction bases numbered 8, after V lost 10 bases and J lost 5 bases.

This chain links TRBV5-8 with TRBJ2-6, with D tentatively TRBD1 (5 bases). Germline lookup yields CDR1 SGHTS and CDR2 YDEGEE. The ends were cut back, 3 bases at V and 0 bases at J, with 13 bases in the middle. CDR3 length equals 17 residues. The CDR3 spells CASSSRTGGSGANVLTF. The CDR3, as DNA: TGTGCCAGCAGCTCTCGCACAGGTGGCTCTGGGGCCAACGTCCTGACTTTC. The whole variable domain, filled in from reference TRBV5-8 and TRBJ2-6, reads EAGVTQSPTHLIKTRGQQATLRCSPISGHTSVYWYQQALGLGLQFLLWYDEGEERNRGNFPPRFSGRQFPNYSSELNVNALELEDSALYLCASSSRTGGSGANVLTFGAGSRLTVL.

This CDR3 reads CAWSHTLNTQYF. CDR3 in DNA: TGTGCCTGGAGCCACACCCTTAATACGCAGTATTTT. The rearrangement links TRBV30 to TRBJ2-3, with no clear D. The ends were cut back, 3 bases at V and 7 bases at J, with 11 bases in the middle. The V gene's germline CDR1 is GTSNPN and CDR2 SVGIG (reference sequence). The CDR3 is 12 residues long.

The rearrangement links TRBV3-1 (or the pseudogene TRBV3-2) to TRBJ1-4; D call uncertain. V was shortened by 2 bases and J by 4 bases, with 11 bases between the two germline ends. Germline CDR1 reads LGHDT; CDR2 reads YNNKEL (reference sequence). The CDR3 is made up of 15 amino acids. CDR3 amino acids: CASSQTSRLNEKLFF. The CDR3 region has the DNA TGTGCCAGCAGCCAAACGAGCAGGCTTAATGAAAAACTGTTTTTT.

The gene calls are TRBV19 and TRBJ2-7; D possibly corresponds to TRBD2 (5 bases). The CDR3 is 13 residues long. Trimming left V 11 bases short and J 2 bases short, with 16 bases between. From germline, CDR1 is LNHDA and CDR2 SQIVND (reference sequence). Here the CDR3 DNA reads TGTGCCTCCCACTCCCGGGAAACCTACGAGCAGTACTTC. Amino acids: CASHSRETYEQYF.

This clone is a singleton in its sample. V usage is TRBV9 and J usage is TRBJ1-1; TRBD1 aligns across 7 bases. V was pared by 2 bases and J by 0 bases, with 1 base of the junction left unmatched. The CDR3 has 14 amino acids. CDR1 SGDLS and CDR2 YYNGEE come from the germline V gene. The CDR3 loop is CASSVGTVNTEAFF. CDR3 nucleotides: TGTGCCAGCAGCGTCGGGACAGTGAACACTGAAGCTTTCTTT.

The rearrangement links TRBV28 to TRBJ1-2; D possibly corresponds to TRBD1 (5 bases). This CDR3 is 13 amino acids long. Germline V gives CDR1 MDHEN, CDR2 SYDVKM. Trimming left V 5 bases short and J 4 bases short, with 11 bases between. This chain's CDR3 is CASSLQEFYGYTF. In nucleotides, the CDR3 is TGTGCCAGCAGTCTACAGGAGTTCTATGGCTACACCTTC.

The chain uses TRBV5-1 and TRBJ2-5; possible D gene TRBD2, 5 bases. Germline CDR1 reads SGHRS; CDR2 reads YFSETQ. Trimming took off 2 bases at V and 2 bases at J, with 10 bases between the two ends. The CDR3 is 14 amino acids. The CDR3 nucleotides read TGCGCCAGCAGCTTCGGGATTCCTCAAGAGACCCAGTACTTC. This gives the protein CASSFGIPQETQYF.

The CDR3 spells CAWSATSSGNTIYF. The CDR3 DNA follows: TGTGCCTGGAGCGCCACGAGCTCTGGAAACACCATATATTTT. The J gene is TRBJ1-3, the V gene TRBV30; D unresolved. The CDR3 loop spans 14 amino acids. CDR1 GTSNPN and CDR2 SVGIG come from the germline V gene (reference sequence). V lost 3 bases and J lost 0, with 9 bases in between.

This sequence joins TRBV12-5 and TRBJ1-3; 9 nucleotides match TRBD1. This CDR3 has 13 residues. J was trimmed by 8 bases and V by 5 bases; bases with no gene match: 4. Germline values: CDR1 LGHNT, CDR2 FRNRAP. The CDR3 DNA reads TGTGCTAGTGGTCCAGGACAGGGGTACACCATATATTTT. Residues: CASGPGQGYTIYF.